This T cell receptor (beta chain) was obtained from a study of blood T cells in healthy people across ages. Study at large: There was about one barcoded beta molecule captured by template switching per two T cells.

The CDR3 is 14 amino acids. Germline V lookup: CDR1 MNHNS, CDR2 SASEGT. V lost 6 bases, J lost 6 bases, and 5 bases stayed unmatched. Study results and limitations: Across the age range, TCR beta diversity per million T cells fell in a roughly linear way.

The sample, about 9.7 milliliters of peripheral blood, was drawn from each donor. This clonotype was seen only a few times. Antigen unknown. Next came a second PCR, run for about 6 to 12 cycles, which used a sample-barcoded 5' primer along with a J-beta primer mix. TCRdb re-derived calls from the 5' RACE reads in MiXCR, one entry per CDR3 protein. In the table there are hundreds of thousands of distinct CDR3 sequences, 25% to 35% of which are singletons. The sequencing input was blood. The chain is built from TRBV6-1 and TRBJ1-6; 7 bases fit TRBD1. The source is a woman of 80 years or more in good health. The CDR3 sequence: CASRGDSLNSPLHF. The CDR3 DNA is TGTGCCAGCAGGGGGGACAGCCTTAATTCACCCCTCCACTTT.